This T cell receptor (beta chain) came from a study of blood T cell repertoires in COVID-19. This CDR3 contains 14 residues. Germline V CDR1 and CDR2: MNHEY, SVGAGI. Trimming took off 6 bases at V and 4 bases at J, with 13 bases between the two ends. Produced via immunoSEQ multiplex PCR; TCRdb's table is partial and in-frame only. The sample has about 220,000 clones; roughly 84% are singletons. Sequenced sample: PBMCs or T cells enriched from blood (not recorded which). This sequence was found in a middle-aged woman who had recovered from COVID-19. This chain connects TRBV6-5 to TRBJ1-5; a possible D gene is TRBD1 (6 bases). CDR3 in amino acids: CASSRTEINQPQHF. The CDR3, as DNA: TGTGCCAGCAGCCGGACAGAGATAAATCAGCCCCAGCATTTT.